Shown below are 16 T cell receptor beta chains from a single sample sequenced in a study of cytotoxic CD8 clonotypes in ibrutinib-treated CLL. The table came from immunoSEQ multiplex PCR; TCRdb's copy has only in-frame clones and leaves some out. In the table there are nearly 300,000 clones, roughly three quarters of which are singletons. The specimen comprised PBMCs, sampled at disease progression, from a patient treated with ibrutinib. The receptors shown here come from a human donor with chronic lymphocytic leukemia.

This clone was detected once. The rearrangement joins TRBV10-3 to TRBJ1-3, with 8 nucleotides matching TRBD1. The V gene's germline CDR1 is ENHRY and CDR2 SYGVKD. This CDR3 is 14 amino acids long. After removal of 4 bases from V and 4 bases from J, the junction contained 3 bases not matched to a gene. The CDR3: CAISGTGQGNTIYF. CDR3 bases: TGTGCCATCAGTGGGACAGGGCAAGGAAACACCATATATTTT.

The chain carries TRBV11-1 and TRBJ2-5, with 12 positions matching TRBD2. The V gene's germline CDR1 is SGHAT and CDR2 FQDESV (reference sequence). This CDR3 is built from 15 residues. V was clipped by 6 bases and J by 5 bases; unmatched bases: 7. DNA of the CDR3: TGTGCCAGCAGTTTCGGACTAGCGGGGAGGGAGACCCAGTACTTC. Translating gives CASSFGLAGRETQYF.

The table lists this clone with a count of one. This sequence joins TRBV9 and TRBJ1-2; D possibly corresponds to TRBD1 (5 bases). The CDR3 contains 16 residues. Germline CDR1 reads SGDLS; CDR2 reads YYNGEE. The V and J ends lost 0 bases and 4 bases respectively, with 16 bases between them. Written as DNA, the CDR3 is TGTGCCAGCAGCGTAGCGGGGGGTTCCGGGGGCTATGGCTACACCTTC. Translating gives CASSVAGGSGGYGYTF.

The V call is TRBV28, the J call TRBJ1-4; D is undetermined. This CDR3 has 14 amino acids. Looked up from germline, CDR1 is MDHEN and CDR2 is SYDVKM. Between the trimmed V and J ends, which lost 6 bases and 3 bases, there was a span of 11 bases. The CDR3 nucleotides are TGTGCCAGCAGCCTGGACGGACCTAATGAAAAACTGTTTTTT. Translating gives CASSLDGPNEKLFF.

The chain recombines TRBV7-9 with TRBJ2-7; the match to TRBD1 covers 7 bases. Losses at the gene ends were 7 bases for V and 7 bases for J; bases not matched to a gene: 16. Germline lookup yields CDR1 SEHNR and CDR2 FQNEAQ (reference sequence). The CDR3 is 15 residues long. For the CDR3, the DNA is TGTGCCAGCACCAAAAGTACAGGGGTACCCTGGGAGCAGTACTTC. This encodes CASTKSTGVPWEQYF. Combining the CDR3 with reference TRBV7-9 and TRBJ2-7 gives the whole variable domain DTGVSQNPRHKITKRGQNVTFRCDPISEHNRLYWYRQTLGQGPEFLTYFQNEAQLEKSRLLSDRFSAERPKGSFSTLEIQRTEQGDSAMYLCASTKSTGVPWEQYFGPGTRLTVT.

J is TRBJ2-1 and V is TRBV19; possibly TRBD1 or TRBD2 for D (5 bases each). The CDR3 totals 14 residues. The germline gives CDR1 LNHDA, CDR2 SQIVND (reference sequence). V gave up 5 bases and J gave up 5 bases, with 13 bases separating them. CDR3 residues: CASSHGTNHNEQFF. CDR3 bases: TGTGCCAGTAGTCACGGGACGAACCACAATGAGCAGTTCTTC. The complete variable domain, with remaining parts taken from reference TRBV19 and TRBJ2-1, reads DGGITQSPKYLFRKEGQNVTLSCEQNLNHDAMYWYRQDPGQGLRLIYYSQIVNDFQKGDIAEGYSVSREKKESFPLTVTSAQKNPTAFYLCASSHGTNHNEQFFGPGTRLTVL.

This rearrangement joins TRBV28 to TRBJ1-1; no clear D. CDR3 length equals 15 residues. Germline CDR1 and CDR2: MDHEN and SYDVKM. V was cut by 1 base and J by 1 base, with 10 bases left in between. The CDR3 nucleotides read TGTGCCAGCAGTTTATACCGGCGACGGAACACTGAAGCTTTCTTT. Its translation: CASSLYRRRNTEAFF. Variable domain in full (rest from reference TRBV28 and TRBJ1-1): DVKVTQSSRYLVKRTGEKVFLECVQDMDHENMFWYRQDPGLGLRLIYFSYDVKMKEKGDIPEGYSVSREKKERFSLILESASTNQTSMYLCASSLYRRRNTEAFFGQGTRLTVV.

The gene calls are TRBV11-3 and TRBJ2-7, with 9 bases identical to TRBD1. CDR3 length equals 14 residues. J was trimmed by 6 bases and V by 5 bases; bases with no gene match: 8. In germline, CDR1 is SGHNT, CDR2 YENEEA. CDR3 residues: CASSPPGQGGEQYF. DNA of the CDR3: TGTGCCAGCAGCCCTCCGGGACAGGGAGGCGAGCAGTACTTC. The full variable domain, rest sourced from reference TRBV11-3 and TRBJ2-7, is EAGVVQSPRYKIIEKKQPVAFWCNPISGHNTLYWYLQNLGQGPELLIRYENEEAVDDSQLPKDRFSAERLKGVDSTLKIQPAELGDSAVYLCASSPPGQGGEQYFGPGTRLTVT.

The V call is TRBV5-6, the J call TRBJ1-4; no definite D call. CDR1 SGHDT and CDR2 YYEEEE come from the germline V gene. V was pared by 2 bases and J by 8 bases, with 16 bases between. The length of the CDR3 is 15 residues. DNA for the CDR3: TGTGCCAGCAGCTTAAGCTTCTTTGGAGGCGAAAAACTGTTTTTT. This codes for CASSLSFFGGEKLFF.

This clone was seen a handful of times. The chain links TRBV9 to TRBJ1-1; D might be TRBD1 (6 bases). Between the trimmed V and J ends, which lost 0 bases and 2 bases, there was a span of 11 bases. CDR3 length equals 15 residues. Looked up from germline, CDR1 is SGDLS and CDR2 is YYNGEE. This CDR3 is CASSVGPTGNTEAFF. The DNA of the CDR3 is TGTGCCAGCAGCGTAGGCCCGACAGGAAACACTGAAGCTTTCTTT. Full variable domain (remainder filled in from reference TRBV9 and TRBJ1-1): DSGVTQTPKHLITATGQRVTLRCSPRSGDLSVYWYQQSLDQGLQFLIQYYNGEERAKGNILERFSAQQFPDLHSELNLSSLELGDSALYFCASSVGPTGNTEAFFGQGTRLTVV.

CDR3 sequence reads: CASSLSTGDTGELFF. In DNA, the CDR3 is TGTGCCAGCAGCTTATCGACGGGAGACACCGGGGAGCTGTTTTTT. The chain has TRBV11-2 and TRBJ2-2; D is possibly TRBD2 (6 bases). In germline, CDR1 is SGHAT, CDR2 FQNNGV. V was shortened by 2 bases and J by 3 bases, with 10 bases between the two germline ends. This CDR3 spans 15 amino acids. The whole variable domain, filled in from reference TRBV11-2 and TRBJ2-2, reads EAGVAQSPRYKIIEKRQSVAFWCNPISGHATLYWYQQILGQGPKLLIQFQNNGVVDDSQLPKDRFSAERLKGVDSTLKIQPAKLEDSAVYLCASSLSTGDTGELFFGEGSRLTVL.

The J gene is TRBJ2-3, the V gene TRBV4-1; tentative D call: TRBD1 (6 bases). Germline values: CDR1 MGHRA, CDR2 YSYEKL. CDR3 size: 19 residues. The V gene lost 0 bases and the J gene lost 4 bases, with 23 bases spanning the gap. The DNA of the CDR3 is TGCGCCAGCAGCCAAGATCCCCCCGTGTCAGGACACAGGGCAGATACGCAGTATTTT. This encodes CASSQDPPVSGHRADTQYF.

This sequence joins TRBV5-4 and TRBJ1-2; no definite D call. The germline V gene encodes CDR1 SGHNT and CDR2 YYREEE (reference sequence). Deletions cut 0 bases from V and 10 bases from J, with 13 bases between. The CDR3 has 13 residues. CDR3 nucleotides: TGTGCCAGCAGCTTGGAGTCGGCAGGTCACTACACCTTC. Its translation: CASSLESAGHYTF.

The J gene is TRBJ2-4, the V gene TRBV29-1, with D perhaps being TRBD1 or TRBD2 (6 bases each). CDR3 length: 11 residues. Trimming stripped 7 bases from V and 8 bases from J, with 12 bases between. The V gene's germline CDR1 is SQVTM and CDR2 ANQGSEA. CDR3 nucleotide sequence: TGCAGCGGCGGTAGGGGGGACATTCAGTACTTC. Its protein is CSGGRGDIQYF.

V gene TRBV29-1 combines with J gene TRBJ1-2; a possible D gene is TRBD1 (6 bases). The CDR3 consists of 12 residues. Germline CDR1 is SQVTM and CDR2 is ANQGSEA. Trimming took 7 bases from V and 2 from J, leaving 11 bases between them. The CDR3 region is CSGWTANYGYTF. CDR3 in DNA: TGCAGCGGGTGGACAGCAAACTATGGCTACACCTTC.

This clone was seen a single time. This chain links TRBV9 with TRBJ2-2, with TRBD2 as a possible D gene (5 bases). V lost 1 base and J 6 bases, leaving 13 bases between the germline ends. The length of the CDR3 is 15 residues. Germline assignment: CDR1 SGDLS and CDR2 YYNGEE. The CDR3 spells CASSVLGMGAGELFF. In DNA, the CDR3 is TGTGCCAGCAGCGTACTGGGGATGGGAGCCGGGGAGCTGTTTTTT.